These T cell receptor beta chains were read from a single sample in a study of shared clonotypes between healthy human individuals. The assay was immunoSEQ multiplex PCR, and TCRdb's table has in-frame clones only and misses some. The sample lists approximately 1.5 million clones, 98% occurring once. Sequencing was carried out using naive CD4+ T cells sorted from blood. Receptors were obtained from a man in his thirties or forties in good health. Both conserved end residues are part of each CDR3. Fields, in order: CDR3 DNA, CDR3 protein, J gene, D gene, V gene, clone size, CDR3 length. The D gene is left open where the match is weak. Only some rows state a clone size, as once, few, many or a class for expanded clones.

CDR3 DNA: TGTGCTAGTGGTTTGGTACTAGCGAGACTAGCGGGAGTCAATGAGCAGTTCTTC; CDR3 protein: CASGLVLARLAGVNEQFF; J gene: TRBJ2-1; D gene: TRBD2; V gene: TRBV12-5; clone size: -; CDR3 length: 18
CDR3 DNA: TGTGCCAGCAGCCGACTCACTAGCGGGATAGGTAATGAGCAGTTCTTC; CDR3 protein: CASSRLTSGIGNEQFF; J gene: TRBJ2-1; D gene: TRBD2; V gene: TRBV7-8; clone size: -; CDR3 length: 16
CDR3 DNA: TGCGCCAGCAGCCAAGTGAGCGGAATAGATACGCAGTATTTT; CDR3 protein: CASSQVSGIDTQYF; J gene: TRBJ2-3; D gene: -; V gene: TRBV4-3; clone size: -; CDR3 length: 14
CDR3 DNA: TGCGCCAGCAGCCGAGGGACAGTCATCTCCTACGAGCAGTACTTC; CDR3 protein: CASSRGTVISYEQYF; J gene: TRBJ2-7; D gene: TRBD1; V gene: TRBV4-3; clone size: -; CDR3 length: 15
CDR3 DNA: TGTGCCAGCATTCGGGACACCCCCCAGCATGGCGGGGAGCTGTTTTTT; CDR3 protein: CASIRDTPQHGGELFF; J gene: TRBJ2-2; D gene: -; V gene: TRBV2; clone size: -; CDR3 length: 16
CDR3 DNA: TGTGCCTGGAGCCGGGACAGGGGGCGCGCAGCTTTCTTT; CDR3 protein: CAWSRDRGRAAFF; J gene: TRBJ1-1; D gene: TRBD1; V gene: TRBV30; clone size: -; CDR3 length: 13
CDR3 DNA: TGTGCCAGCAGGCCCGTCTCGCGGACCTACGAGCAGTACTTC; CDR3 protein: CASRPVSRTYEQYF; J gene: TRBJ2-7; D gene: -; V gene: TRBV6-6; clone size: -; CDR3 length: 14
CDR3 DNA: TGCGCCAGCAGCCAAGTAGCGCGGGGACAGGGAAATCCGAGGCAAGCTTTCTTT; CDR3 protein: CASSQVARGQGNPRQAFF; J gene: TRBJ1-1; D gene: TRBD1; V gene: TRBV4-1; clone size: once; CDR3 length: 18
CDR3 DNA: TGTGCCAGCTCACCACTAATGACAGGGATTAGCGATGAGCAGTTCTTC; CDR3 protein: CASSPLMTGISDEQFF; J gene: TRBJ2-1; D gene: TRBD1; V gene: TRBV18; clone size: -; CDR3 length: 16
CDR3 DNA: TGTGCCAGCTCATTGGACAGGGTGGGGACTGAAGCTTTCTTT; CDR3 protein: CASSLDRVGTEAFF; J gene: TRBJ1-1; D gene: TRBD1; V gene: TRBV18; clone size: -; CDR3 length: 14
CDR3 DNA: TGCGCCAGCAGTGAGACCGGGTACTATGGCTACACCTTC; CDR3 protein: CASSETGYYGYTF; J gene: TRBJ1-2; D gene: -; V gene: TRBV10-1; clone size: -; CDR3 length: 13
CDR3 DNA: TGTGCCAGCAGCCAAAAGGACAGGAACACTGAAGCTTTCTTT; CDR3 protein: CASSQKDRNTEAFF; J gene: TRBJ1-1; D gene: -; V gene: TRBV5-4; clone size: -; CDR3 length: 14
CDR3 DNA: TGTGCCAGCTCACTCACCCTGACAGGTCTAGAGGGCTACACCTTC; CDR3 protein: CASSLTLTGLEGYTF; J gene: TRBJ1-2; D gene: -; V gene: TRBV18; clone size: -; CDR3 length: 15
CDR3 DNA: TGTGCCACCAGCAGAGAGGGACTAGCGGAGAAGCAGTACTTC; CDR3 protein: CATSREGLAEKQYF; J gene: TRBJ2-7; D gene: TRBD2; V gene: TRBV15; clone size: -; CDR3 length: 14
CDR3 DNA: TGCAGCGCCCGCCCTAGCGGGGCTAGCACAGATACGCAGTATTTT; CDR3 protein: CSARPSGASTDTQYF; J gene: TRBJ2-3; D gene: TRBD2; V gene: TRBV29-1; clone size: -; CDR3 length: 15
CDR3 DNA: TGTGCCAGCTCGTACACAGGGAGAGAGACCCAGTACTTC; CDR3 protein: CASSYTGRETQYF; J gene: TRBJ2-5; D gene: -; V gene: TRBV18; clone size: -; CDR3 length: 13
CDR3 DNA: TGCAGCGGCTGCCGGGACAGGCCCTACGAGCAGTACTTC; CDR3 protein: CSGCRDRPYEQYF; J gene: TRBJ2-7; D gene: TRBD1; V gene: TRBV29-1; clone size: -; CDR3 length: 13
CDR3 DNA: TGTGCCAGCTCGGCTTACAGAGACAATCAGCCCCAGCATTTT; CDR3 protein: CASSAYRDNQPQHF; J gene: TRBJ1-5; D gene: -; V gene: TRBV18; clone size: -; CDR3 length: 14
CDR3 DNA: TGTGCCAGCAGCGAGGGGGGGTATAGCAATCAGCCCCAGCATTTT; CDR3 protein: CASSEGGYSNQPQHF; J gene: TRBJ1-5; D gene: -; V gene: TRBV25-1; clone size: -; CDR3 length: 15
CDR3 DNA: TGTGCCAGCAGATACAGAGAGGGACAGGAGGTCTACGAGCAGTACTTC; CDR3 protein: CASRYREGQEVYEQYF; J gene: TRBJ2-7; D gene: TRBD1; V gene: TRBV9; clone size: -; CDR3 length: 16
CDR3 DNA: TGTGCCAGCAGTTACTCGGGGACAGGGGCTGGAAACACCATATATTTT; CDR3 protein: CASSYSGTGAGNTIYF; J gene: TRBJ1-3; D gene: TRBD1; V gene: TRBV6-5; clone size: -; CDR3 length: 16
CDR3 DNA: TGTGCCATCAGTGAAGGGGGGCGGGCGGATACGCAGTATTTT; CDR3 protein: CAISEGGRADTQYF; J gene: TRBJ2-3; D gene: -; V gene: TRBV10-3; clone size: -; CDR3 length: 14
CDR3 DNA: TGTGCCAGTAGTATAGGACAGGGTAGGGATACGCAGTATTTT; CDR3 protein: CASSIGQGRDTQYF; J gene: TRBJ2-3; D gene: TRBD1; V gene: TRBV19; clone size: -; CDR3 length: 14